This T cell receptor beta chain was identified in a study of T cells after yellow fever vaccination. Study-wide results and limits: The study found a weaker secondary response that peaked faster, day 5 versus 15. Subsequent booster samples again held most clones from primary vaccination (around 96% CD4, nearly 90% CD8). Contaminants from the bulk population, in the form of abundant clonotypes, could be found in FACS-sorted repertoires.

It was through 5'RACE template switching that TCR cDNA was made, with a universal primer site and UMIs added. TCRdb processed the 5' RACE reads anew with MiXCR; each CDR3 protein has one entry. The data hold 300,000 to 400,000 distinct CDR3 sequences, with 8.7% observed a single time. Germline CDR1 MNHEY, CDR2 SMNVEV (reference sequence). This CDR3 contains 14 residues. The ends were cut back, 0 bases at V and 5 bases at J, with 10 bases in the middle. On this clonotype: The target antigen is unknown.

This chain connects TRBV27 to TRBJ2-5; D possibly matches TRBD1 or TRBD2 (5 bases each). The origin of this receptor is a man between 18 and 35 years old who received the YFV17D yellow fever vaccine. The specimen comprised PBMCs, sampled on the day of the first yellow fever vaccination. The CDR3 here is CASSLSGRWETQYF. DNA for the CDR3: TGTGCCAGCAGTTTATCGGGACGGTGGGAGACCCAGTACTTC.